A selection of T cell receptor beta chains follows, all from one sample in a study of blood T cell repertoires in COVID-19. The protocol was immunoSEQ multiplex PCR, while the TCRdb copy is restricted to in-frame clones and leaves out a portion. This sample yields 180,000 or so clones, of which approximately 85% are seen a single time; around 7.8% belongs to the top ten. The sample consisted of peripheral blood. These TCRs come from a woman aged 60-75 years with acute or convalescent COVID-19. Both conserved end residues are part of each CDR3.

V gene | CDR3 length | CDR3 protein
TRBV9 | 14 | CASSDVQGAHGYTF
TRBV7-3 | 15 | CASSLHGLEGETQYF
TRBV5-1 | 15 | CASSPDGGSNQPQHF
TRBV12-3/TRBV12-4 | 13 | CASSTSNPGELFF
TRBV5-1 | 15 | CASSLLTGGANVLTF
TRBV5-1 | 13 | CASGGQATDTQYF
TRBV12-3/TRBV12-4 | 13 | CASRSQGAPGYTF
TRBV7-8 | 14 | CASSLGRGPREQYF
TRBV6-1 | 15 | CASSEIGPSGNTIYF
TRBV18 | 12 | CASSTSGAGTYF
TRBV11-3 | 15 | CASSLATGVTNEQFF
TRBV6-5 | 14 | CASRRTSGSNEQFF
TRBV7-9 | 13 | CASSPFGSYGYTF
TRBV5-1 | 15 | CASHLRQGKNTEAFF
TRBV7-7 | 16 | CASSPGVAEANYGYTF
TRBV28 | 14 | CASSIRDRFYEQYF
TRBV3-1/TRBV3-2 | 14 | CASSLVANTGELFF
TRBV5-4 | 14 | CASSWRGGQETQYF
TRBV28 | 14 | CASSRLSGNQPQHF
TRBV9 | 16 | CASSDSGGGMNTEAFF
TRBV24-1 | 16 | CATSDLQGLKYDTQYF
TRBV5-1 | 15 | CASSIGHRRTGELFF
TRBV3-1/TRBV3-2 | 17 | CASSQGGQVLLNTEAFF
TRBV7-2 | 17 | CASSSLMDRLANSPLHF
TRBV19 | 15 | CASSIIAGGPDTQYF
TRBV5-1 | 14 | CASSPDRGRPEAFF
TRBV7-9 | 15 | CASSLGGTGNQPQHF
TRBV5-1 | 15 | CASSLVAGARNEQFF
TRBV3-1/TRBV3-2 | 15 | CASSQDAGSTDTQYF
TRBV25-1 | 18 | CASSEYEGLADSYNEQFF
TRBV4-1 | 19 | CASSPRPPAGGIWDEKLFF
TRBV2 | 18 | CARRAYPVGTGDTGELFF
TRBV30 | 13 | CAWSKGPGTEAFF
TRBV10-3 | 15 | CAISNRDRMNYEQYF
TRBV19 | 15 | CASSSRQGSNYGYTF
TRBV24-1 | 15 | CATSAGTGMAYEQYF
TRBV4-2 | 13 | CASSQADRAEAFF
TRBV11-2 | 14 | CASSSSGSWNEQYF
TRBV5-5 | 16 | CASSLGNTGASDTQYF
TRBV14 | 21 | CASSQAHFGLAGRSGANVLTF
TRBV12-3/TRBV12-4 | 13 | CASSLVSNTEAFF
TRBV7-2 | 14 | CASSSQGVGNTIYF
TRBV6-5 | 13 | CASSWNGRETQYF
TRBV28 | 17 | CASTSTGDSSYNSPLHF
TRBV25-1 | 15 | CASSEDRLVHSPLHF
TRBV6-5 | 15 | CASSLRQGYNQPQHF
TRBV5-1 | 15 | CASSQEQGALTEAFF
TRBV10-3 | 15 | CAISESQGLQETQYF
TRBV7-8 | 16 | CASSLAHISGMLEQFF
TRBV7-8 | 16 | CASRRDRGVRDQPQHF
TRBV24-1 | 18 | CATSDPGLAVSSYNEQFF
TRBV5-5 | 15 | CASSWDTSGNNEQFF
TRBV12-3/TRBV12-4 | 13 | CASSWGQTDTQYF
TRBV4-2 | 15 | CASSQEEGRNYGYTF
TRBV13 | 18 | CASSLTGASGRGNNEQFF